The TCR beta chain described here comes from a study of graft-versus-host responses after intestinal transplantation. Unmatched junction bases numbered 14, after V lost 6 bases and J lost 9 bases. CDR1 is SGHDN and CDR2 is FVKESK in the germline V gene. The CDR3 loop spans 16 amino acids. Clones were sequenced by immunoSEQ multiplex PCR, and TCRdb holds only the in-frame ones, with some missing. The repertoire holds approximately 37,000 clones, with roughly 90% as singletons. This specimen was PBMCs, taken 267 days after transplant. The chain is built from TRBV14 and TRBJ1-6; 7 bases match TRBD1. The receptor's source is a human patient who received an intestinal transplant, so some T cells may come from the graft donor. The CDR3 nucleotides are TGTGCCAGCAGTACTTCAGGGGGGTTGTCCACTTCACCCCTCCACTTT. Translating gives CASSTSGGLSTSPLHF.